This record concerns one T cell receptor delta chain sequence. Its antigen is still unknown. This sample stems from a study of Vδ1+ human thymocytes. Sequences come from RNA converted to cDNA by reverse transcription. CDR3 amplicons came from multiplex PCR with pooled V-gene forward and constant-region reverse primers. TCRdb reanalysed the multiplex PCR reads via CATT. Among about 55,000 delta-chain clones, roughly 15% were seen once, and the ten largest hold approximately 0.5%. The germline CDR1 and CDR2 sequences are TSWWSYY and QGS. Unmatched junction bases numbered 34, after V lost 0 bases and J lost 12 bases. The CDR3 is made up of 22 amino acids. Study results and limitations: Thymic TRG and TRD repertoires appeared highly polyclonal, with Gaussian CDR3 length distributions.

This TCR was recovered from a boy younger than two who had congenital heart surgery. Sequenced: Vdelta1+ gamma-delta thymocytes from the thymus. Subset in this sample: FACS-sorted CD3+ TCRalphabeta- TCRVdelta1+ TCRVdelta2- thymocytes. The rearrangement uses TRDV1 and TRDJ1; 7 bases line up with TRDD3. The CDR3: CALGELGGFPSLYWRIRGGIIF. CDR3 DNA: TGTGCTCTTGGGGAACTAGGGGGCTTTCCGTCCTTGTACTGGAGGATACGCGGGGGGATCATCTTT.